This TCR beta chain was identified in a study of blood T cells in healthy people across ages. Next came a second PCR, run for about 6 to 12 cycles, which used a sample-barcoded 5' primer along with a J-beta primer mix. A 12-random-nucleotide template-switch adaptor tagged each cDNA molecule. Using its own MiXCR run on the 5' RACE reads, TCRdb lists one record per CDR3 protein. The repertoire has fewer than 1,000,000 distinct CDR3 sequences, under 55% of them found once; the top ten carry approximately 19%. Sample donors were healthy Caucasian individuals that came from Russia, aged about 6 to 100. Trimming removed 4 bases at V and 11 bases at J, with 18 bases between. Per the germline V gene, CDR1 is SGHRS and CDR2 is YFSETQ. The CDR3 sequence is 13 residues long. Details on this clonotype: Antigen: not known.

Findings and limits, study-wide: TCR beta diversity, measured per million T cells, fell in a roughly linear way with age. Among long-lived donors, naive CD4+ cells were more numerous and diversity higher than in aged donors.

The sequence was collected from a man aged 60 to 69 in good health. The chain uses TRBV5-1 and TRBJ2-5, with no clear D. The specimen was blood. The CDR3 reads CASSQIAYNEQYF. The CDR3 DNA sequence: TGCGCCAGCAGCCAGATTGCCTACAATGAGCAGTACTTC.